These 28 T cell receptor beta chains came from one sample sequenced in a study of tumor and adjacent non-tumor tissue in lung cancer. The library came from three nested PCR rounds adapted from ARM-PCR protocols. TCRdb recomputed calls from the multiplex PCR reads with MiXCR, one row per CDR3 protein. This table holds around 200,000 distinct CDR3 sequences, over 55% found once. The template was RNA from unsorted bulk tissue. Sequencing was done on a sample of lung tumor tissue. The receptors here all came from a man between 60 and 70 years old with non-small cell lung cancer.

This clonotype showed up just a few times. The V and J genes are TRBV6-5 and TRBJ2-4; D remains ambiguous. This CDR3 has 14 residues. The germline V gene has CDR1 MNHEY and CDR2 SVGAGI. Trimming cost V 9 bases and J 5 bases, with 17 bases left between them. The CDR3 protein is CARFSRIGENIQYF. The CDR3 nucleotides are TGTGCCAGGTTCTCCAGGATTGGGGAAAACATTCAGTACTTC.

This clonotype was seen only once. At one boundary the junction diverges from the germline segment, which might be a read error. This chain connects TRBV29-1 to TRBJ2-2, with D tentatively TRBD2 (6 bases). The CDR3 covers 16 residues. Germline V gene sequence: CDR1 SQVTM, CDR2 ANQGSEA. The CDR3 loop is CSVTARVGGKAGELFF. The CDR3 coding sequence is TGCAGCGTCACCGCCCGTGTGGGAGGCAAGGCCGGAGAGCTGTTTTTT.

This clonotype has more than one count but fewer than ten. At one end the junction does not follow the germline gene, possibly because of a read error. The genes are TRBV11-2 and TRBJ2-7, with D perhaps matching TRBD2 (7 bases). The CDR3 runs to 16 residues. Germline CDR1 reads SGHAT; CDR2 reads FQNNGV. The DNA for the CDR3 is TGTGCCAGCAGCCGTGGGAGGGGGACTCTCTCCTACGATCAGTACTTC. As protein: CASSRGRGTLSYDQYF.

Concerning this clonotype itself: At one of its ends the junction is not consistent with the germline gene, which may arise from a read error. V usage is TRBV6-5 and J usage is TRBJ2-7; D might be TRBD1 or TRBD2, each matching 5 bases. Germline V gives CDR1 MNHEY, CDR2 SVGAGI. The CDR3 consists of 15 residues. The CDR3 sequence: CAIGNGGVTPYEEYF. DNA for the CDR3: TGTGCCATCGGCAATGGGGGAGTCACTCCCTACGAGGAGTACTTC.

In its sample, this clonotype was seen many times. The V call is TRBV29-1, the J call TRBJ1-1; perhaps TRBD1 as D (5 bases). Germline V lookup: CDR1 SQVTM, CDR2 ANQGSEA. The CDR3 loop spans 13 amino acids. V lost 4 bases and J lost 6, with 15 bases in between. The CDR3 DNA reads TGCAGCGTTGCAGGAGGGGAGGAAGCTGAAGCTTTCTTT. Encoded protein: CSVAGGEEAEAFF.

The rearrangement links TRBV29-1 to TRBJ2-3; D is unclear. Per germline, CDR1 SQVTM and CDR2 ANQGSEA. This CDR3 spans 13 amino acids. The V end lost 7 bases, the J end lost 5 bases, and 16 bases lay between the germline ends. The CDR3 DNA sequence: TGCAGCGCCCCCTCAGATGGCATAGATACGCAGTATTTT. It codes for CSAPSDGIDTQYF.

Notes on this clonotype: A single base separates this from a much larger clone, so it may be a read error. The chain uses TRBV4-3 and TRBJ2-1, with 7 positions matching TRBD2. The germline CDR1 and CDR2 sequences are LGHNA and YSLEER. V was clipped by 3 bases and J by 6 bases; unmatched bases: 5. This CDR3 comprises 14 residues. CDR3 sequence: CASSHHSGFNEQFF. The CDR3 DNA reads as TGCGCCAGCAGCCATCATAGCGGGTTCAATGAGCAGTTCTTC.

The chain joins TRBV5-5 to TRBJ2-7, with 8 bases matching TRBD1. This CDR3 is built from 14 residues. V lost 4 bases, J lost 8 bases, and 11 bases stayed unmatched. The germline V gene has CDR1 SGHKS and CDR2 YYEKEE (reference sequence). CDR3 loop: CASSTSQGAVKQYF. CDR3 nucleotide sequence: TGTGCCAGCAGCACCTCCCAGGGGGCGGTCAAGCAGTACTTC.

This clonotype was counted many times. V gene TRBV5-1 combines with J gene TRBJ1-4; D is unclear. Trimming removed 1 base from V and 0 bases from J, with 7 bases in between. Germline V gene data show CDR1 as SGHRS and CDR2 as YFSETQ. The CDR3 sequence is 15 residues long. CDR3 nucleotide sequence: TGCGCCAGCAGCTTGAACACCGCAACTAATGAAAAACTGTTTTTT. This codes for CASSLNTATNEKLFF.

The CDR3 is CASSYPGTGIDTQYF. The CDR3 nucleotides read TGTGCCAGCAGTTACCCCGGGACAGGGATAGATACGCAGTATTTT. This chain uses TRBV6-5 with TRBJ2-3; TRBD1 matches at 9 bases. The CDR3 covers 15 residues. After removal of 2 bases from V and 5 bases from J, the junction contained 5 bases not matched to a gene. Germline loops: CDR1 MNHEY, CDR2 SVGAGI.

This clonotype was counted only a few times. CDR3 sequence: CSVKDQGSTDTQYF. CDR3 nucleotides: TGCAGTGTCAAAGATCAGGGGAGCACAGATACGCAGTATTTT. The chain is built from TRBV20-1 and TRBJ2-3, with D perhaps TRBD1 (6 bases). The CDR3 has 14 amino acids. Germline V gene data show CDR1 as DFQATT and CDR2 as SNEGSKA (reference sequence). Trimming cost V 7 bases and J 0 bases, with 14 bases left between them.

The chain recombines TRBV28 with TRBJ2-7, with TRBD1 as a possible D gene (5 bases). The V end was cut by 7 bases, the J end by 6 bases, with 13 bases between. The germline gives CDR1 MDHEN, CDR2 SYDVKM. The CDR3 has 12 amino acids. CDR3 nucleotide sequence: TGTGCCAGCACTCCTCAGGGCGGCGAGCAGTACTTC. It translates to CASTPQGGEQYF.

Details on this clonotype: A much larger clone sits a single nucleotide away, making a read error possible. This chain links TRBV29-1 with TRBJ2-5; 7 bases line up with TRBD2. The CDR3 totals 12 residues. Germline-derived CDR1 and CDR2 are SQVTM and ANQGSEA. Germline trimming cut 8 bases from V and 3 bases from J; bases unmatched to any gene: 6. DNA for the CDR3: TGCAGCATGCGACTAGCCGAAGAGACCCAGTACTTC. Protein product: CSMRLAEETQYF.

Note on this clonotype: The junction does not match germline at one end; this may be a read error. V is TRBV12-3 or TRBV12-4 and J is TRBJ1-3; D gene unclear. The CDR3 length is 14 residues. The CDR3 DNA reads TGTACCAGCAGTCGACATGAACTTGGAAACACCATATATTTT. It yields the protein CTSSRHELGNTIYF.

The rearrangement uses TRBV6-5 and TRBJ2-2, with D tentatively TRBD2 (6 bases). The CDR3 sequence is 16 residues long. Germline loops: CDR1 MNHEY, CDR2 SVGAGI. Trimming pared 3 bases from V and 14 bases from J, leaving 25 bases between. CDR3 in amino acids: CASSYLEKANTGGLFF. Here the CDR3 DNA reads TGTGCCAGCAGTTATCTGGAGAAAGCGAACACCGGGGGACTGTTTTTT.

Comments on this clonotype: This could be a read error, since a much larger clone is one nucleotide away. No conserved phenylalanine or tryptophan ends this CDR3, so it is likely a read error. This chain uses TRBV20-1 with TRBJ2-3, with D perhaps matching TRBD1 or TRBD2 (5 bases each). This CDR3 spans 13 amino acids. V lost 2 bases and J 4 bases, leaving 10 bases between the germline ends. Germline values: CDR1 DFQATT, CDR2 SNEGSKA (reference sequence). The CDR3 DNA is TGCAGTGCTAGATCGTTGGGGGCAGATACGCAGTATATT. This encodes CSARSLGADTQYI.

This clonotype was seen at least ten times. The CDR3 bases are TGTGCTAGTGGTATCTCCTACGGGGGGGGCTGGTACGAGCAGTTCTTC. It yields the protein CASGISYGGGWYEQFF. The chain is built from TRBV12-5 and TRBJ2-1, with 8 nucleotides matching TRBD2. The CDR3 is 16 residues long. The V gene's germline CDR1 is LGHNT and CDR2 FRNRAP. V trimming: 5 bases; J trimming: 10 bases; junction bases outside the gene matches: 16.

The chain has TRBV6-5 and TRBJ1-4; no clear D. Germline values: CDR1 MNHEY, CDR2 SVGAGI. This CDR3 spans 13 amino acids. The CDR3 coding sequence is TGTGTCAGTCAGACCGACCGGACGGGAAAACTGTTTTTT. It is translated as CVSQTDRTGKLFF.

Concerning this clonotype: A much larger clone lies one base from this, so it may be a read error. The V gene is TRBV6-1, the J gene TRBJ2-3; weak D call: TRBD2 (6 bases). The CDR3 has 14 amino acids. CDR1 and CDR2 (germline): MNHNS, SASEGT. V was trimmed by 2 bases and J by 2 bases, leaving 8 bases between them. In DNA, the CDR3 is TGTGCCAGCAGTGAACGGACTACCACAGATACGCAGTATTTT. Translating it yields CASSERTTTDTQYF.

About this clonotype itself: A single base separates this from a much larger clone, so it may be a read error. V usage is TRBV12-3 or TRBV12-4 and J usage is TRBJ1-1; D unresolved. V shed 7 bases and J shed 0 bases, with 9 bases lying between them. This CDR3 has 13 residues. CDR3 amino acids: CASTLAVNTEAFF. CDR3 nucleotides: TGTGCCAGCACCCTTGCGGTGAACACTGAAGCTTTCTTT.

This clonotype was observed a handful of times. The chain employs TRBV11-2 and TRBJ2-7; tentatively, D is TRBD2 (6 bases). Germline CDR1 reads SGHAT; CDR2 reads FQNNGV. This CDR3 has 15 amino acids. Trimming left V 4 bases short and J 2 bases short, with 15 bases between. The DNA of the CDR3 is TGTGCCAGCAGCTCCTCGCGGGGTTTGGCCTACGAGCAGTACTTC. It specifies CASSSSRGLAYEQYF.

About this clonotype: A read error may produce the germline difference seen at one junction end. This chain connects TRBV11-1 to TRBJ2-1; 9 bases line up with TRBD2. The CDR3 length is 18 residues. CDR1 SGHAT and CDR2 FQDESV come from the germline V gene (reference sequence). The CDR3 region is CASSPELAGRSSYTEQFF. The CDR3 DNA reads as TGTGCCAGCAGCCCCGAGCTAGCGGGGCGGAGCTCCTACACTGAGCAGTTCTTC.

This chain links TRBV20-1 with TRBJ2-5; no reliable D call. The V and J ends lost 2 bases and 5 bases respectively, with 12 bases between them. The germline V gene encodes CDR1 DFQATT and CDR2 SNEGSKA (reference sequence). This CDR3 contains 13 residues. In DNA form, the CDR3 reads TGCAGTGCTAGACAGACTCTGGAGGAGACCCAGTACTTC. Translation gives CSARQTLEETQYF.

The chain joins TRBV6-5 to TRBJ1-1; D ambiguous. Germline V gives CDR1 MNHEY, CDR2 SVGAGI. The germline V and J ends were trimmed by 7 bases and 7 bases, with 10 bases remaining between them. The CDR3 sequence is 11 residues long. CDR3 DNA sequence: TGTGCCAGCAAGTCGATCATTGAAGCTTTCTTT. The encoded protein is CASKSIIEAFF.

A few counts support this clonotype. The CDR3 DNA is TGTGCCAGCAGCAGAAAGATAGACAGTTTTGACCACACCGGGGAGCTGTTTTTT. It specifies CASSRKIDSFDHTGELFF. The V and J genes are TRBV5-5 and TRBJ2-2, with D possibly TRBD1 on 5 matching bases. There are 18 residues in the CDR3. Germline V gives CDR1 SGHKS, CDR2 YYEKEE (reference sequence). Trimming removed 4 bases at V and 3 bases at J, with 22 bases between.

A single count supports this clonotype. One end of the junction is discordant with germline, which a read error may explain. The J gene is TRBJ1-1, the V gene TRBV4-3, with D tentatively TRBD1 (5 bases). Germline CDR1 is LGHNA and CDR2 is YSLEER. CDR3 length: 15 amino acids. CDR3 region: CPSSQGYRLGTEAFF. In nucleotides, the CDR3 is TGCCCCAGCAGCCAAGGATACAGGTTGGGAACTGAAGCTTTCTTT.

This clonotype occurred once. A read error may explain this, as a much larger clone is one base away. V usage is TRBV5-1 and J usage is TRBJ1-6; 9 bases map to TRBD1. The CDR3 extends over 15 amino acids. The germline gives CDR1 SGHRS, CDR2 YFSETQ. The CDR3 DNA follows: TGCTCCAGCAAAACAGGGGGCGTCGATAATTCACCCCTCCACTTT. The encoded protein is CSSKTGGVDNSPLHF.

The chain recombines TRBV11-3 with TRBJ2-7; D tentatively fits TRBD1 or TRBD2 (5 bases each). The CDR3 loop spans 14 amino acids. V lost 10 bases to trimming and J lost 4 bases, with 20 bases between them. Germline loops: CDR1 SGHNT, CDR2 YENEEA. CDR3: CATNLVQGPYEQYF. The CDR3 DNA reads TGTGCCACCAACTTAGTGCAGGGACCTTACGAGCAGTACTTC.